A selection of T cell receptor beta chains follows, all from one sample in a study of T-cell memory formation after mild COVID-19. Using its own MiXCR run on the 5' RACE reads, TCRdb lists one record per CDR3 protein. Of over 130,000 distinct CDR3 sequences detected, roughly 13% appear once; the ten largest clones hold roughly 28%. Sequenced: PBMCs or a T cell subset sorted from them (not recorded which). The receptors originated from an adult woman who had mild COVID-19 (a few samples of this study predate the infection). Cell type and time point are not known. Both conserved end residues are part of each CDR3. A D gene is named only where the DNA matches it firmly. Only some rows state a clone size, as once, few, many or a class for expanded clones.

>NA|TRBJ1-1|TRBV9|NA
CASSSGTGGSPLAFF
TGTGCCAGCAGTTCCGGTACGGGGGGATCACCCTTAGCTTTCTTT
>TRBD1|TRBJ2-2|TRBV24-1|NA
CATSSRGPTGELFF
TGTGCCACCAGTTCCAGGGGGCCCACCGGGGAGCTGTTTTTT
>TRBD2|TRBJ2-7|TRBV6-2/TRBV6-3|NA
CASLPGLAVYEQYF
TGTGCCAGCTTACCGGGACTAGCGGTTTACGAGCAGTACTTC
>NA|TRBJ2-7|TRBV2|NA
CASSEYNFYEQYF
TGTGCCAGCAGTGAATACAACTTCTACGAGCAGTACTTC
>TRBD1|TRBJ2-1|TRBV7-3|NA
CASSSPLGTGKDNEQFF
TGTGCCAGCAGCTCCCCGCTCGGGACAGGGAAGGACAATGAGCAGTTCTTC
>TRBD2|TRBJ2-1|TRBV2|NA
CASSAGLAALNEQFF
TGTGCCAGCAGTGCCGGACTAGCGGCTCTCAATGAGCAGTTCTTC
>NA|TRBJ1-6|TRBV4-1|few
CASSPLSYSPLHF
TGCGCCAGCAGCCCGCTCTCCTATTCACCCCTCCACTTT
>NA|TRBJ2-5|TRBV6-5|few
CASSPRDEAWETQYF
TGTGCCAGCAGTCCCCGGGACGAAGCATGGGAGACCCAGTACTTC
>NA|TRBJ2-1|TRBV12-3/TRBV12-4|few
CASSVTPGLPPNEQFF
TGTGCCAGCAGTGTCACTCCGGGACTCCCTCCCAATGAGCAGTTCTTC
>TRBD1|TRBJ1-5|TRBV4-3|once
CASSWGQGSGPQHF
TGCGCCAGCAGCTGGGGACAGGGGTCGGGGCCCCAGCATTTT
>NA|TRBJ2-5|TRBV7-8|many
CASSQPGNQKETQYF
TGTGCCAGCAGCCAACCCGGGAATCAGAAAGAGACCCAGTACTTC
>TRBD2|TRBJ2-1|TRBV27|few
CATATSGAYNEQFF
TGTGCCACCGCGACTAGCGGGGCCTACAATGAGCAGTTCTTC
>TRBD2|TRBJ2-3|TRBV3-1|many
CASSPSGGEGDTQYF
TGTGCCAGCAGCCCTAGCGGGGGTGAAGGAGATACGCAGTATTTT
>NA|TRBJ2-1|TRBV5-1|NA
CASSLERGVDEQFF
TGCGCCAGCAGCCTGGAAAGGGGGGTAGATGAGCAGTTCTTC
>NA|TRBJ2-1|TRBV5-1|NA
CASSRDFNEQFF
TGCGCCAGCAGCCGGGACTTTAATGAGCAGTTCTTC
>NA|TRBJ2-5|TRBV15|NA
CATSRGTAEQQETQYF
TGTGCCACCAGCAGAGGTACAGCCGAGCAGCAAGAGACCCAGTACTTC
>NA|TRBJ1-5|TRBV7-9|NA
CASSLATQGSEGQPQHF
TGTGCCAGCAGCTTAGCCACACAGGGCTCGGAAGGTCAGCCCCAGCATTTT
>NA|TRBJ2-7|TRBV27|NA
CASSHQWTPLFGYEQYF
TGTGCCAGCAGTCACCAATGGACCCCCCTGTTTGGATACGAGCAGTACTTC
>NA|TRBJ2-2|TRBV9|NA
CASSVETGPTGELFF
TGTGCCAGCAGCGTAGAAACAGGCCCCACCGGGGAGCTGTTTTTT
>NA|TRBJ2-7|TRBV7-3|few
CASSSPVQVVSGLPLTYEQYF
TGTGCCAGCAGCTCCCCGGTCCAGGTTGTCTCCGGACTACCACTCACCTACGAGCAGTACTTC
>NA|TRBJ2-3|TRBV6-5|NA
CASSNQPTDTQYF
TGTGCCAGCAGTAATCAACCCACAGATACGCAGTATTTT
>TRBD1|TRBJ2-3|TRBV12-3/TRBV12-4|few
CASRTGGADTQYF
TGTGCCAGCAGAACAGGGGGCGCAGATACGCAGTATTTT
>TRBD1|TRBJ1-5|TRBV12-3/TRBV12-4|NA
CASSSSPRTGAHQPQHF
TGTGCCAGCAGTTCCTCCCCCCGGACAGGGGCACATCAGCCCCAGCATTTT
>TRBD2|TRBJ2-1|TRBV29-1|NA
CSVEGTSGRAHGSYNEQFF
TGCAGCGTTGAAGGGACTAGCGGGAGGGCCCACGGGTCCTACAATGAGCAGTTCTTC
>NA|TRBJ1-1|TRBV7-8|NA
CASSFPGAGTEAFF
TGTGCCAGCAGCTTCCCAGGGGCAGGGACTGAAGCTTTCTTT
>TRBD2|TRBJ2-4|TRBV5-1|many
CASSPYSSGGRKNIQYF
TGCGCCAGCAGCCCCTACTCTAGCGGGGGACGCAAAAACATTCAGTACTTC
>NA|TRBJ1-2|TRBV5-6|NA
CASSLGNRDPPYGYTF
TGTGCCAGCAGCTTGGGAAACAGGGATCCCCCCTATGGCTACACCTTC
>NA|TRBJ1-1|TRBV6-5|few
CASRRGATEAFF
TGTGCCTCTCGTCGGGGGGCAACTGAAGCTTTCTTT
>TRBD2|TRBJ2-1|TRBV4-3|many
CASSLEREAAYNEQFF
TGCGCCAGCAGCCTGGAGCGGGAGGCGGCCTACAATGAGCAGTTCTTC
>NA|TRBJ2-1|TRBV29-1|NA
CSDLDRENNEQFF
TGCAGCGACCTGGATAGAGAGAACAATGAGCAGTTCTTC
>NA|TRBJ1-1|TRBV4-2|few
CASSQEWGTPQAFF
TGTGCCAGCAGCCAAGAATGGGGGACACCTCAGGCTTTCTTT
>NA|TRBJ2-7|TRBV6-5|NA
CASSYSAGIGHEQYF
TGTGCCAGCAGTTACTCGGCAGGGATCGGGCACGAGCAGTACTTC
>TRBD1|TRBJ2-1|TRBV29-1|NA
CSLGLQGNEQFF
TGCAGCTTGGGTCTACAGGGGAATGAGCAGTTCTTC
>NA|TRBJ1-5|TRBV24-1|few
CATSPGGGLNQPQHF
TGTGCCACCAGTCCAGGAGGGGGGCTCAATCAGCCCCAGCATTTT
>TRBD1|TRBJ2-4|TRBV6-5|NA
CASSPGTGEDIQYF
TGTGCCAGCAGCCCGGGGACAGGGGAGGACATTCAGTACTTC
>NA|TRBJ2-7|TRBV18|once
CASSPPSAGVINEQYF
TGTGCCAGCTCACCACCGTCAGCGGGTGTAATCAACGAGCAGTACTTC
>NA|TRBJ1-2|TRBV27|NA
CASSLGAHYGYTF
TGTGCCAGCAGTTTAGGGGCCCACTATGGCTACACCTTC
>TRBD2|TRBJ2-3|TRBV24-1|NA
CATTPSGAGTDTQYF
TGTGCCACCACCCCTAGCGGGGCCGGCACAGATACGCAGTATTTT
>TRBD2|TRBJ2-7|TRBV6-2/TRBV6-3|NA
CASSRPGTSGYYVPPYEQYF
TGTGCCAGCAGCCGACCCGGGACTAGCGGGTACTACGTGCCTCCCTACGAGCAGTACTTC
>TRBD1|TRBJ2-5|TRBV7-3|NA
CASSLDRERQETQYF
TGTGCCAGCAGCCTGGACAGGGAAAGGCAAGAGACCCAGTACTTC
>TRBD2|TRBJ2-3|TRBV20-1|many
CSASGPTYRLAGTSRTDTQYF
TGCAGTGCTTCGGGCCCTACCTACCGACTAGCGGGCACTTCAAGGACAGATACGCAGTATTTT
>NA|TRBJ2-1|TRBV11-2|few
CASSLGAGRAYNEQFF
TGTGCCAGCAGCTTAGGGGCAGGCAGGGCCTACAATGAGCAGTTCTTC
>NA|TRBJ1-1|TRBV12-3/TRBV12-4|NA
CASSLASANLEAFF
TGTGCCAGCAGTTTAGCTTCTGCGAACCTAGAAGCTTTCTTT
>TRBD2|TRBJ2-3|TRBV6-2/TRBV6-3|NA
CASSVRGRPLSDTQYF
TGTGCCAGCAGTGTACGCGGGAGACCTCTTTCGGATACGCAGTATTTT
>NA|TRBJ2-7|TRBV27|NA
CASSLDGAYEQYF
TGTGCCAGCAGCCTGGACGGCGCCTACGAGCAGTACTTC
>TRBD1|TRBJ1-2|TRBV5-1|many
CASSFTGESANYGYTF
TGCGCCAGCAGCTTTACAGGGGAAAGTGCTAACTATGGCTACACCTTC